Detailed here is one T cell receptor beta chain. The sample is drawn from a study of patients and donors after allogeneic stem cell transplantation. The V gene lost 7 bases and the J gene lost 2 bases, with 11 bases spanning the gap. Germline V lookup: CDR1 ENHRY, CDR2 SYGVKD. This CDR3 is 14 amino acids long. TCRdb itself ran the RT-PCR reads through MiXCR, one entry per CDR3 protein. The table lists under 30,000 distinct CDR3 sequences, more than 8% of them singletons. Sequenced material: blood, either unsorted or a sorted T cell fraction (not recorded which). The origin of this receptor is a human donor who was either an allogeneic HSCT recipient or a stem cell or donor lymphocyte infusion donor (not recorded which). It is not recorded whose cells these are; they may come from a transplant donor. The chain couples TRBV10-3 to TRBJ2-2; D may be TRBD2 (6 bases). The CDR3 DNA reads as TGTGCCATCACTGGGGGGTCAAACACCGGGGAGCTGTTTTTT. Its translation: CAITGGSNTGELFF.